The 21 T cell receptor beta chains below were found in one sample sequenced in a study of T cells after yellow fever vaccination. TCRdb passed the 5' RACE reads through MiXCR, listing each CDR3 protein once. The data contain roughly 520,000 distinct CDR3 sequences, 20% to 25% of them singletons. The sample consisted of PBMCs, taken roughly 20 days after the first yellow fever vaccination. The source is a man aged 18 to 29 who received the YFV17D yellow fever vaccine.

This clonotype was counted between two and nine times. The rearrangement uses TRBV12-3 or TRBV12-4 and TRBJ2-1; D is uncertain. The CDR3 totals 12 residues. The V end was cut by 3 bases, the J end by 6 bases, with 6 bases between. The chain's CDR3 is CASSFWVNEQFF. For the CDR3, the DNA is TGTGCCAGCAGTTTTTGGGTCAATGAGCAGTTCTTC.

In this sample, this clonotype turned up a few times. This chain connects TRBV2 to TRBJ2-7; 7 nucleotides align to TRBD2. CDR1 is SNHLY and CDR2 is FYNNEI in the germline V gene. V trimming: 7 bases; J trimming: 0 bases; junction bases outside the gene matches: 3. This CDR3 region has 13 residues. The CDR3 loop reads CASTQRGSYEQYF. CDR3 sequence (DNA): TGTGCCAGCACACAGCGGGGCTCCTACGAGCAGTACTTC.

This clonotype has a handful of counts. The chain uses TRBV4-3 and TRBJ1-3, with 7 positions matching TRBD1. Looked up from germline, CDR1 is LGHNA and CDR2 is YSLEER. Germline trimming cut 4 bases from V and 0 bases from J; bases unmatched to any gene: 6. This CDR3 spans 16 amino acids. The CDR3, as DNA: TGCGCCAGCAGCCGGACGAGGGACAGCTCTGGAAACACCATATATTTT. This sequence encodes CASSRTRDSSGNTIYF.

The chain is built from TRBV5-6 and TRBJ2-1; 10 bases fit TRBD1. The trim removed 4 bases at V and 3 bases at J, leaving 7 bases unmatched. Germline V gene lookup returns CDR1 SGHDT and CDR2 YYEEEE. CDR3 size: 16 residues. Here the CDR3 reads CASSRLGTGDYNEQFF. The DNA for the CDR3 is TGTGCCAGCAGCCGGTTAGGGACAGGGGACTACAATGAGCAGTTCTTC.

This clonotype occurred a few times. CDR3 sequence: CASSNGDTDTQYF. In DNA form, the CDR3 reads TGCGCCAGCAGCAATGGGGACACAGATACGCAGTATTTT. The chain uses TRBV5-1 and TRBJ2-3; D gene uncertain. Germline assignment: CDR1 SGHRS and CDR2 YFSETQ. The CDR3 loop spans 13 amino acids. Trimming cost V 4 bases and J 2 bases, with 8 bases left between them.

This chain joins TRBV29-1 and TRBJ1-1, with unresolved D. Germline V CDR1 and CDR2: SQVTM, ANQGSEA. The CDR3 runs 12 residues. With 8 bases removed from V and 4 bases from J, the gap between germline ends came to 14 bases. The CDR3 protein is CSTVGDGTEAFF. The CDR3 DNA sequence: TGCAGCACTGTTGGGGATGGCACTGAAGCTTTCTTT.

V and J are TRBV2 and TRBJ1-4; no firm D call. V was pared by 8 bases and J by 0 bases, with 10 bases between. The V gene's germline CDR1 is SNHLY and CDR2 FYNNEI. The CDR3 contains 14 residues. As DNA, the CDR3 is TGTGCCAGCCGGAGAGAAACAACTAATGAAAAACTGTTTTTT. Amino acids: CASRRETTNEKLFF. The full variable domain, rest sourced from reference TRBV2 and TRBJ1-4, is EPEVTQTPSHQVTQMGQEVILRCVPISNHLYFYWYRQILGQKVEFLVSFYNNEISEKSEIFDDQFSVERPDGSNFTLKIRSTKLEDSAMYFCASRRETTNEKLFFGSGTQLSVL.

This clonotype has at least ten counts. The V call is TRBV27, the J call TRBJ2-5; tentatively, D is TRBD1 (7 bases). The V and J ends lost 7 bases and 5 bases respectively, with 14 bases between them. The CDR3 length is 13 residues. CDR1 and CDR2 from the germline V gene are MNHEY and SMNVEV (reference sequence). The CDR3 here is CASKSGGQETQYF. The CDR3 DNA is TGTGCCAGCAAATCAGGGGGGCAGGAGACCCAGTACTTC.

The chain is built from TRBV28 and TRBJ1-1, with D possibly TRBD1 on 5 matching bases. V gave up 10 bases and J gave up 7 bases, with 19 bases separating them. Germline CDR1 MDHEN, CDR2 SYDVKM. This CDR3 comprises 13 residues. For the CDR3, the DNA is TGTGCCATGGGCACAGGACTCCTCTGTGAAGCTTTCTTT. Translated: CAMGTGLLCEAFF. Full variable domain (rest looked up from reference TRBV28 and TRBJ1-1): DVKVTQSSRYLVKRTGEKVFLECVQDMDHENMFWYRQDPGLGLRLIYFSYDVKMKEKGDIPEGYSVSREKKERFSLILESASTNQTSMYLCAMGTGLLCEAFFGQGTRLTVV.

This clonotype was seen at least ten times. The gene calls are TRBV4-1 and TRBJ1-1; D uncertain. This CDR3 has 13 amino acids. The germline V gene has CDR1 MGHRA and CDR2 YSYEKL. The V end was cut by 7 bases, the J end by 5 bases, with 14 bases between. As DNA, the CDR3 is TGCGCCAGCACCCCAGAGTTGCGGACTGAAGCTTTCTTT. As protein: CASTPELRTEAFF.

J is TRBJ2-2 and V is TRBV27; possibly TRBD1 for D (5 bases). Trimming took off 7 bases at V and 6 bases at J, with 12 bases between the two ends. The V gene's germline CDR1 is MNHEY and CDR2 SMNVEV (reference sequence). The CDR3 extends over 13 amino acids. The CDR3 region is CASTRVLPGELFF. The CDR3 DNA sequence: TGTGCCAGCACCAGGGTTCTCCCCGGGGAGCTGTTTTTT.

This clonotype was detected only a few times. The chain uses TRBV7-2 and TRBJ1-5; D unclear. Germline-derived CDR1 and CDR2 are SGHTA and FQGNSA. V lost 1 base to trimming and J lost 1 base, with 8 bases between them. CDR3 length equals 15 residues. The CDR3 protein is CASSLDATSNQPQHF. The CDR3 bases are TGTGCCAGCAGCTTAGATGCTACAAGCAATCAGCCCCAGCATTTT.

The chain's CDR3 is CASSALTGTEAFF. The CDR3 DNA reads TGTGCCAGCAGCGCTTTGACAGGCACTGAAGCTTTCTTT. The gene calls are TRBV9 and TRBJ1-1, with D tentatively TRBD1 (6 bases). The CDR3 covers 13 residues. Germline CDR1 SGDLS, CDR2 YYNGEE. V shed 3 bases and J shed 4 bases, with 10 bases lying between them.

This clonotype was detected many times. The V call is TRBV6-5, the J call TRBJ2-3; 14 nucleotides match TRBD2. Germline V lookup: CDR1 MNHEY, CDR2 SVGAGI. V dropped 2 bases and J dropped 6; count of bases not matched to a gene: 10. The CDR3 loop spans 18 amino acids. The chain's CDR3 is CASSYNTPGLAGADTQYF. CDR3 nucleotides: TGTGCCAGCAGTTACAACACTCCGGGACTAGCGGGGGCCGATACGCAGTATTTT.

In this sample, this clonotype turned up many times. J is TRBJ2-2 and V is TRBV5-5; TRBD2 matches 10 bases. This CDR3 spans 15 amino acids. Germline V gives CDR1 SGHKS, CDR2 YYEKEE (reference sequence). After removal of 4 bases from V and 5 bases from J, the junction contained 5 bases not matched to a gene. CDR3 DNA: TGTGCCAGCAGCCCGGGGACTAGCGAGACCGGGGAGCTGTTTTTT. Translation gives CASSPGTSETGELFF.

This clonotype has a handful of counts. This chain links TRBV10-3 with TRBJ2-3; the D gene is possibly TRBD1 (5 bases). Germline V gives CDR1 ENHRY, CDR2 SYGVKD. Between the trimmed V and J ends, which lost 7 bases and 4 bases, there was a span of 15 bases. The CDR3 spans 14 residues. CDR3 coding DNA: TGTGCCATCAAATTCAGGGTGGTTTCAGATACGCAGTATTTT. Residues: CAIKFRVVSDTQYF.

This clonotype has just a few counts. This chain uses TRBV20-1 with TRBJ1-1; 9 bases are shared with TRBD1. V lost 6 bases, J lost 5 bases, and 4 bases stayed unmatched. CDR3 length: 12 residues. CDR1 DFQATT and CDR2 SNEGSKA come from the germline V gene (reference sequence). The CDR3 DNA sequence: TGCAGTGCAACAGGGGGCTCGACTGAAGCTTTCTTT. Translation: CSATGGSTEAFF.

Only a few counts were recorded for this clonotype. The chain combines TRBV6-2 or TRBV6-3 with TRBJ2-3; TRBD1 or TRBD2 may be the D gene (6 bases each). Germline loops: CDR1 MNHEY, CDR2 SVGEGT. Trimming shortened V by 2 bases and J by 4 bases, and 13 bases separated the two germline ends. The CDR3 sequence is 15 residues long. In nucleotides, the CDR3 is TGTGCCAGCAGTTACGGTGTTCGGGGGCCAGATACGCAGTATTTT. As protein: CASSYGVRGPDTQYF.

The chain recombines TRBV29-1 with TRBJ1-1, with no clear D. Germline-derived CDR1 and CDR2 are SQVTM and ANQGSEA. The CDR3 is made up of 13 amino acids. Trimming stripped 3 bases from V and 3 bases from J, with 11 bases between. CDR3 DNA sequence: TGCAGCGTTGAGAGGGTGCTAGACACTGAAGCTTTCTTT. It encodes CSVERVLDTEAFF.

This clonotype came up a few times. The chain has TRBV4-2 and TRBJ2-3; D perhaps matches TRBD2 (6 bases). This CDR3 spans 18 amino acids. V dropped 4 bases and J dropped 1 base, with 21 bases sitting between them. Germline V gives CDR1 LGHNA, CDR2 YNFKEQ. The CDR3: CASSLRDLGRLGTDTQYF. In DNA form, the CDR3 reads TGTGCCAGCAGCCTCAGGGACTTGGGACGCTTGGGCACAGATACGCAGTATTTT.

The CDR3, as DNA: TGCAGTGCTAGACCCCGAGACAGCTCCTACAATGAGCAGTTCTTC. Encoded protein: CSARPRDSSYNEQFF. The J gene is TRBJ2-1, the V gene TRBV20-1, with D maybe TRBD1 (5 bases). Trimming stripped 2 bases from V and 0 bases from J, with 11 bases between. Germline V gene sequence: CDR1 DFQATT, CDR2 SNEGSKA (reference sequence). The CDR3 extends over 15 amino acids.